The 20 T cell receptor beta chains below were found in one sample sequenced in a study of blood T cell repertoires in COVID-19. Data came from immunoSEQ multiplex PCR; TCRdb stores just in-frame clones and leaves some out. The sample holds over 150,000 clones, 84% seen once. The material sequenced was peripheral blood. These receptors were obtained from a human donor in a cohort sampled during active COVID-19.

This rearrangement joins TRBV5-1 to TRBJ1-2; D perhaps matches TRBD1 (5 bases). V was shortened by 0 bases and J by 6 bases, with 15 bases between the two germline ends. This CDR3 contains 15 residues. The germline gives CDR1 SGHRS, CDR2 YFSETQ. The CDR3 loop is CASSLAVAGPNGYTF. The CDR3 DNA is TGCGCCAGCAGCTTGGCCGTGGCGGGACCTAATGGCTACACCTTC.

This clone is a singleton in its sample. The chain employs TRBV2 and TRBJ1-4; D not resolved. V gave up 4 bases and J gave up 3 bases, with 12 bases separating them. CDR1 and CDR2 (germline): SNHLY, FYNNEI. The CDR3 runs 15 residues. The CDR3 coding sequence is TGTGCCAGCAGTGCGGCGGGCCCAGCTAATGAAAAACTGTTTTTT. Translated: CASSAAGPANEKLFF.

This clone was found once. The chain combines TRBV27 with TRBJ2-7; 13 bases are a match to TRBD2. The junction had 8 bases not matched to a gene; V was cut back by 2 bases and J by 1 base. This CDR3 has 18 residues. Germline CDR1 and CDR2: MNHEY and SMNVEV (reference sequence). CDR3 DNA sequence: TGTGCCAGCAGTTTAGCGGGCGGGACTAGCGGGATTTCCTACGAGCAGTACTTC. Amino acids: CASSLAGGTSGISYEQYF.

The chain carries TRBV28 and TRBJ2-7, with TRBD1 matching 8 bases. Germline V gene sequence: CDR1 MDHEN, CDR2 SYDVKM. J lost 5 bases, V lost 4 bases, and 7 bases had no gene match. The CDR3 loop spans 14 amino acids. DNA for the CDR3: TGTGCCAGCAGTTACCGACAGGGGAGGAACGAGCAGTACTTC. Protein sequence: CASSYRQGRNEQYF. Variable domain in full (rest from reference TRBV28 and TRBJ2-7): DVKVTQSSRYLVKRTGEKVFLECVQDMDHENMFWYRQDPGLGLRLIYFSYDVKMKEKGDIPEGYSVSREKKERFSLILESASTNQTSMYLCASSYRQGRNEQYFGPGTRLTVT.

V gene TRBV9 combines with J gene TRBJ2-7; possible D gene TRBD2, 6 bases. Trimming stripped 4 bases from V and 5 bases from J, with 13 bases between. Per germline, CDR1 SGDLS and CDR2 YYNGEE. This CDR3 comprises 13 residues. As DNA, the CDR3 is TGTGCCAGCAGCTTCCGGGCGGGGCACGAGCAGTACTTC. Amino acid sequence: CASSFRAGHEQYF.

The chain joins TRBV29-1 to TRBJ2-1; 8 bases match TRBD1. This CDR3 spans 15 amino acids. The ends lost 8 bases at V and 0 bases at J; junction bases unmatched: 9. The germline CDR1 and CDR2 sequences are SQVTM and ANQGSEA. The DNA for the CDR3 is TGCAGCTCCGGACAGGGCGGTTTCTCCTACAATGAGCAGTTCTTC. It codes for CSSGQGGFSYNEQFF.

The genes are TRBV29-1 and TRBJ1-1; possible D gene TRBD1, 6 bases. The CDR3 has 14 residues. V dropped 7 bases and J dropped 1 base, with 16 bases sitting between them. Germline-derived CDR1 and CDR2 are SQVTM and ANQGSEA. Here the CDR3 DNA reads TGCAGCGGCAAACAGGGAAATAAGAACACTGAAGCTTTCTTT. Its protein product is CSGKQGNKNTEAFF.

The chain has TRBV7-8 and TRBJ2-4; D remains ambiguous. CDR1 and CDR2 (germline): SGHVS, FQNEAQ. V lost 1 base, J lost 9 bases, and 13 bases lay in between. This CDR3 has 14 amino acids. CDR3 loop: CASSLDPISGIQYF. DNA for the CDR3: TGTGCCAGCAGCTTAGATCCCATTTCGGGCATTCAGTACTTC.

The J gene is TRBJ2-1, the V gene TRBV19, with 7 nucleotides matching TRBD1. Per the germline V gene, CDR1 is LNHDA and CDR2 is SQIVND (reference sequence). Germline trimming cut 3 bases from V and 6 bases from J; bases unmatched to any gene: 5. This CDR3 is 14 amino acids long. The CDR3 nucleotides read TGTGCCAGTAGTATGACAGGGCGGTCCAATGAGCAGTTCTTC. Translation gives CASSMTGRSNEQFF.

The chain links TRBV19 to TRBJ2-1; weak D call: TRBD1 (5 bases). Trimming removed 5 bases at V and 6 bases at J, with 17 bases between. Germline-derived CDR1 and CDR2 are LNHDA and SQIVND (reference sequence). This CDR3 has 15 residues. The CDR3 DNA follows: TGTGCCAGTAGTCCAGGGCTGGGGCGCCCCAATGAGCAGTTCTTC. Translating it yields CASSPGLGRPNEQFF. The full variable domain, rest sourced from reference TRBV19 and TRBJ2-1, is DGGITQSPKYLFRKEGQNVTLSCEQNLNHDAMYWYRQDPGQGLRLIYYSQIVNDFQKGDIAEGYSVSREKKESFPLTVTSAQKNPTAFYLCASSPGLGRPNEQFFGPGTRLTVL.

V usage is TRBV28 and J usage is TRBJ1-2; TRBD1 matches at 9 bases. V shed 7 bases, J shed 5 bases, and the junction held 5 bases outside the gene matches. Looked up from germline, CDR1 is MDHEN and CDR2 is SYDVKM. The CDR3 is made up of 13 amino acids. The CDR3 sequence: CASTIGTGYGYTF. CDR3 nucleotide sequence: TGTGCCAGCACCATCGGGACAGGGTATGGCTACACCTTC.

The rearrangement joins TRBV18 to TRBJ2-5, with TRBD1 identical over 11 bases. CDR3 length equals 16 residues. The germline V gene encodes CDR1 KGHSH and CDR2 LQKENI. V trimming: 2 bases; J trimming: 5 bases; junction bases outside the gene matches: 7. CDR3 loop: CASSPFGTGGGETQYF. As DNA, the CDR3 is TGTGCCAGCTCACCATTCGGGACAGGGGGTGGTGAGACCCAGTACTTC.

The rearrangement joins TRBV18 to TRBJ2-7; TRBD1 agrees at 7 bases. CDR1 KGHSH and CDR2 LQKENI come from the germline V gene. This CDR3 spans 16 amino acids. Trimming took 5 bases from V and 2 from J; bases not matched to a gene: 12. The CDR3 region is CASSTLPRGQTYEQYF. The CDR3, as DNA: TGTGCCAGCTCAACCCTTCCTAGGGGACAGACCTACGAGCAGTACTTC.

The table lists this clone with many counts. This chain joins TRBV11-2 and TRBJ1-4; D call uncertain. Trimming cost V 0 bases and J 0 bases, with 11 bases left between them. Germline V CDR1 and CDR2: SGHAT, FQNNGV. The CDR3 is 17 residues long. The CDR3: CASSLEGGSATNEKLFF. For the CDR3, the DNA is TGTGCCAGCAGCTTAGAAGGCGGATCTGCAACTAATGAAAAACTGTTTTTT.

With respect to this clone: The same CDR3 is also encoded by other DNA sequences in this sample. CDR3 sequence reads: CASSNRAYQETQYF. DNA of the CDR3: TGTGCCAGTAGTAACAGGGCGTACCAAGAGACCCAGTACTTC. This chain joins TRBV19 and TRBJ2-5; the D gene is possibly TRBD1 (6 bases). V was trimmed by 4 bases and J by 0 bases, leaving 9 bases between them. This CDR3 has 14 residues. Germline-derived CDR1 and CDR2 are LNHDA and SQIVND (reference sequence).

J is TRBJ2-6 and V is TRBV2; no definite D call. V was clipped by 3 bases and J by 0 bases, with 12 bases between them. The CDR3 totals 17 residues. Germline assignment: CDR1 SNHLY and CDR2 FYNNEI. CDR3 loop: CASSDQVVSSGANVLTF. The CDR3 region has the DNA TGTGCCAGCAGTGATCAGGTCGTCTCCTCTGGGGCCAACGTCCTGACTTTC.

The genes are TRBV21-1 and TRBJ2-3; the table names TRBD2, a call not compared with the DNA. TRBV21-1 is a listed pseudogene. This CDR3 has 14 amino acids. The CDR3 region is CASTYRGPTDTQYF. The CDR3 nucleotides read TGTGCCAGCACCTATCGAGGGCCCACAGATACGCAGTATTTT.

There are a few counts of this clone. The chain combines TRBV4-1 with TRBJ2-7; 9 positions match TRBD1. Germline CDR1 and CDR2: MGHRA and YSYEKL. The CDR3 is 16 residues long. V lost 5 bases to trimming and J lost 5 bases; unmatched junction nucleotides: 13. The DNA of the CDR3 is TGCGCCAGCAGCAATTCCAAGGACAGGGGAGGGCACGAGCAGTACTTC. This translates into CASSNSKDRGGHEQYF.

This clone was observed a handful of times. V is TRBV5-1 and J is TRBJ2-5, with TRBD1 identical over 10 bases. Germline V gives CDR1 SGHRS, CDR2 YFSETQ. V lost 3 bases to trimming and J lost 4 bases; unmatched junction nucleotides: 9. This CDR3 region has 16 residues. The chain's CDR3 is CASSSRTGGKGETQYF. The CDR3 nucleotides read TGCGCCAGCAGCTCAAGGACAGGGGGGAAAGGAGAGACCCAGTACTTC.

The rearrangement links TRBV3-1 (or the pseudogene TRBV3-2) to TRBJ2-2; D possibly corresponds to TRBD2 (5 bases). Per the germline V gene, CDR1 is LGHDT and CDR2 is YNNKEL (reference sequence). The CDR3 contains 13 residues. The V end was cut by 5 bases, the J end by 5 bases, with 9 bases between. The CDR3 region is CASSYGGTGELFF. CDR3 nucleotides: TGTGCCAGCAGCTACGGAGGAACCGGGGAGCTGTTTTTT.